The TCR beta chain under discussion was sequenced for a study of blood T cell repertoires in COVID-19 (dated by TCRdb to the early 2020s). About the full investigation: Collaborator samples came from the United States, Italy and Spain and covered acute and convalescent phases of COVID-19. The prospective study material was composed of cDNA or gDNA derived from T cells, B-cell-depleted T cells, or PBMCs. The dataset comprised deeply sampled blood TCRbeta repertoires from subjects exposed to, actively infected with, or recovered from COVID-19. The repertoires were made available in a free public database intended to serve as a resource for research on the immune response to SARS-CoV-2. The samples were drawn from the first 160 participants of the ongoing ImmuneRACE study and from more than 1,000 subjects provided by 6 global collaborators. The sample metadata nearly always contained a de-identified subject ID, COVID-19 status, age in years and sex. HLA class I and class II types, where available, came from metadata supplied by the sample provider rather than from assay-based typing. Study-level results and caveats: Clinical and demographic metadata were provided uncurated, with the amount varying by source and participant.

Collaborating institutions collected whole blood in K2EDTA tubes following their own protocols. Collaborator samples were shipped for TCRbeta analysis as frozen whole blood, isolated PBMCs, or DNA extracted from either sample type. TCRbeta CDR3 regions were amplified from genomic DNA using the immunoSEQ Assay, a bias-controlled multiplex PCR. As for the authors' bioinformatics: The number of nucleated cells in each sample was estimated from the amplification of reference gene primers within the assay. To quantify the absolute abundance of each unique TCRbeta CDR3 rearrangement, sequence reads were collapsed and filtered. For each sample, productive Simpson clonality was calculated as the square root of Simpson's diversity index over productive rearrangements. TCRdb mirrors the immuneACCESS table, restricted to in-frame sequences. Some clones are absent from its copies; in checked studies, under half trace to an unresolved V gene, and the reason for the others is unknown. V, J and clone size reflect that table, while D and trimming were determined from the DNA. The sample profile shows just under 20,000 clones; 85% of them were found once. The top ten constitute more than 25% of the sample.

This clone showed up just once. The antigen it binds to is not known. One base away there is no much larger clone; base qualities are not given. This TCR derives from a human donor with active COVID-19. The donor label of this sample is uncertain. The sequencing sample was made of peripheral blood.

The nucleotide sequence is given as TGTGCTAGTGGTTTGCCTCAGGGGCATGGCTACACCTTC. It is translated as CASGLPQGHGYTF. The V and J segments used are TRBV12-5 and TRBJ1-2; the D region possibly corresponds to TRBD1 (6 bases align). Spanning cysteine to phenylalanine, the CDR3 consists of 13 amino acids. Of the read, only the CDR3 DNA is kept; its 39 bases are in frame from base 1. A distance of 10 bases separates the germline ends of V and J, which lose 2 bases and 6 bases respectively. Looking up the germline V gene yields CDR1 LGHNT and CDR2 FRNRAP.